This T cell receptor (beta chain) was sequenced in a study of T-cell memory formation after mild COVID-19. Germline V CDR1 and CDR2: KGHSH, LQKENI. Deletions cut 1 base from V and 1 base from J, with 7 bases between. CDR3 length: 14 amino acids. Findings and caveats of the study: Pre-infection memory contained some responding clones, which suggested that cross-reactive memory had joined.

This clonotype was seen only a few times. Its target is unknown. From the 5' RACE reads, TCRdb called clonotypes with MiXCR, one entry per CDR3 protein. The sample contains 35,000 to 45,000 distinct CDR3 sequences, 7.3% of which appear only once. The gene calls are TRBV18 and TRBJ1-1, with D hard to call. This receptor was obtained from a man younger than 35 who had mild COVID-19 (a few samples of this study predate the infection). Cell type and time point are not known. Material: PBMCs or a T cell subset sorted from them (not recorded which). DNA of the CDR3: TGTGCCAGCTCACCACAGGAGGCGAACACTGAAGCTTTCTTT. The encoded protein is CASSPQEANTEAFF.